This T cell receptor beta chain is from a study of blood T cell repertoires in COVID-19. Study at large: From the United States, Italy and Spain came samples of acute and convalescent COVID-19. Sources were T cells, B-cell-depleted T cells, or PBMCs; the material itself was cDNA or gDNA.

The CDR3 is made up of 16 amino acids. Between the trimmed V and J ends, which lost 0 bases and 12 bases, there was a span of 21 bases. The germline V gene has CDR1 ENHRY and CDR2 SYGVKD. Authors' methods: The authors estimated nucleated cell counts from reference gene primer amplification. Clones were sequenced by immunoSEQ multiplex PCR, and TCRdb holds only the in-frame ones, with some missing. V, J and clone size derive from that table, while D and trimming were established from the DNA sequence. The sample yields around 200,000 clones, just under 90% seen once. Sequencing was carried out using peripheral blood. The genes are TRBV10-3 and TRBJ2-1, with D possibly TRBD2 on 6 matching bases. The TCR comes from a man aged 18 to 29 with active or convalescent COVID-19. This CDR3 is CAISESWASVEYGQFF. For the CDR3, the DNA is TGTGCCATCAGTGAGTCATGGGCTAGCGTGGAATATGGGCAGTTCTTC.